The clone carrying this T cell receptor (beta chain) was seen a handful of times. This entry belongs to a study of CD8 T cells in ankylosing spondylitis. V was pared by 3 bases and J by 7 bases, with 15 bases between. Germline CDR1 DFQATT, CDR2 SNEGSKA (reference sequence). This CDR3 region has 13 residues. One entry per CDR3 protein results from TCRdb running MiXCR on the 5' RACE reads. The sample holds roughly 130,000 distinct CDR3 sequences; 7% to 9% are singletons and the top ten take roughly 8%. This clonotype originated in a male donor with ankylosing spondylitis. The rearrangement links TRBV20-1 to TRBJ2-5; the D is unclear. Sequenced sample: synovial fluid, either unsorted or a sorted T cell fraction (not recorded which). CDR3 loop: CSASSPKGGTQYF. In nucleotides, the CDR3 is TGCAGTGCTAGTTCCCCTAAAGGTGGGACCCAGTACTTC.